A single sample gave rise to the 19 T cell receptor beta chains below, sequenced in a study of graft-versus-host responses after intestinal transplantation (dated by TCRdb to about 2021). No antigen is known for these receptors. The library was built by means of the immunoSEQ multiplex PCR assay. In its TCRdb copy, this immuneACCESS table keeps in-frame sequences only and misses some clones. Where compared with another copy, unresolved V genes explain less than half of these, and the others have no known cause. Present in this sample are over 85,000 clones, less than 95% of which were seen just once. 0.15% to 0.2% of the sample lies in the top ten. The time point label for this specimen denotes: cells obtained before transplantation from donor or recipient. The material was unstimulated CD4+ T cells sorted from spleen or lymph node cells, obtained before transplant. The source is a human donor who was the organ donor for an intestinal transplant.

This rearrangement joins TRBV18 to TRBJ2-7; the D is unclear. V was trimmed by 1 base and J by 0 bases, leaving 13 bases between them. Germline CDR1 is KGHSH and CDR2 is LQKENI. This CDR3 spans 16 amino acids. The CDR3 sequence: CASSPLSGVSSYEQYF. CDR3 nucleotides: TGTGCCAGCTCACCACTGAGTGGGGTGAGCTCCTACGAGCAGTACTTC.

The chain couples TRBV2 to TRBJ2-5; 10 nucleotides match TRBD1. The CDR3 has 15 amino acids. The germline V gene encodes CDR1 SNHLY and CDR2 FYNNEI. Losses at the gene ends were 5 bases for V and 3 bases for J; bases not matched to a gene: 6. The CDR3 protein is CASSFAGTGEETQYF. The DNA of the CDR3 is TGTGCCAGCAGTTTCGCAGGGACAGGGGAAGAGACCCAGTACTTC.

The chain couples TRBV10-3 to TRBJ1-2; tentatively, D is TRBD1 (5 bases). The V end was cut by 2 bases, the J end by 4 bases, with 14 bases between. CDR3 length equals 15 residues. CDR1 is ENHRY and CDR2 is SYGVKD in the germline V gene. The CDR3 region has the DNA TGTGCCATCAGTGAGGGGGACGGAGAAGTCTATGGCTACACCTTC. Protein sequence: CAISEGDGEVYGYTF.

This chain links TRBV28 with TRBJ2-3; 7 bases are shared with TRBD2. The CDR3 sequence is 14 residues long. V shed 5 bases and J 6 bases; nucleotides not matched to a gene: 8. Germline CDR1 reads MDHEN; CDR2 reads SYDVKM. The CDR3 DNA sequence: TGTGCCAGCAGTCCCTGGGGGGGAGGGGATACGCAGTATTTT. Residues: CASSPWGGGDTQYF. Variable domain in full (rest from reference TRBV28 and TRBJ2-3): DVKVTQSSRYLVKRTGEKVFLECVQDMDHENMFWYRQDPGLGLRLIYFSYDVKMKEKGDIPEGYSVSREKKERFSLILESASTNQTSMYLCASSPWGGGDTQYFGPGTRLTVL.

The chain carries TRBV18 and TRBJ2-2; 7 positions match TRBD1. V lost 3 bases and J lost 5; bases outside the gene matches: 9. The germline gives CDR1 KGHSH, CDR2 LQKENI. The CDR3 length is 16 residues. CDR3 amino acids: CASSPSNRGRTGELFF. The CDR3 nucleotides read TGTGCCAGCTCACCCTCGAACAGGGGACGAACCGGGGAGCTGTTTTTT.

Turning to this clone: Compared with germline, one end of the junction differs, possibly owing to a read error. The chain recombines TRBV7-3 with TRBJ2-2; D possibly corresponds to TRBD2 (5 bases). In germline, CDR1 is SGHTA, CDR2 FQGTGA. This CDR3 is built from 12 residues. The CDR3 DNA is TGTGCCAGCAGCCCCCTAGCCGGGGAGCTGCTTTTT. Translating gives CASSPLAGELLF.

This clone appeared a single time. The DNA of the CDR3 is TGTGCCAGCAGCTTGGCGGACAGGGCCTATGGCTACACCTTC. Its translation is CASSLADRAYGYTF. J is TRBJ1-2 and V is TRBV5-4, with TRBD1 identical over 8 bases. The CDR3 runs 14 residues. J gave up 4 bases and V 0 bases, and 2 bases lay outside the gene matches. In germline, CDR1 is SGHNT, CDR2 YYREEE (reference sequence).

The gene calls are TRBV13 and TRBJ2-3; weak D call: TRBD1 (7 bases). In germline, CDR1 is PRHDT, CDR2 FYEKMQ (reference sequence). The CDR3 has 17 amino acids. Trimming stripped 4 bases from V and 2 bases from J, with 19 bases between. The CDR3: CASSYRRGPAFTDTQYF. CDR3 DNA: TGTGCCAGCAGCTACAGGAGGGGGCCCGCCTTCACAGATACGCAGTATTTT.

In DNA form, the CDR3 reads TGTGCCAGCATGGTGGGGGGGCGCATTAACTACAATGAGCAGTTCTTC. Its translation: CASMVGGRINYNEQFF. The rearrangement links TRBV28 to TRBJ2-1; a possible D gene is TRBD2 (7 bases). The CDR3 is made up of 16 amino acids. The germline V gene encodes CDR1 MDHEN and CDR2 SYDVKM. V was clipped by 7 bases and J by 3 bases, with 19 bases between them.

About this clone itself: An end of the junction does not agree with germline; a read error may underlie this. The same CDR3 also results from other DNA sequences found in this sample. This chain connects TRBV4-2 to TRBJ2-3; 13 positions match TRBD2. The CDR3 extends over 13 amino acids. Germline V CDR1 and CDR2: LGHNA, YNFKEQ. The chain's CDR3 is CASSQDQLAGGCF. The CDR3 region has the DNA TGTGCCAGCAGCCAAGATCAACTAGCGGGGGGGTGTTTT.

The chain carries TRBV6-1 and TRBJ1-5, with a tentative D call TRBD1 (5 bases). Per germline, CDR1 MNHNS and CDR2 SASEGT. Trimming took 1 base from V and 6 from J, leaving 13 bases between them. CDR3 length: 15 amino acids. The CDR3 spells CASSEEWGLVQPQHF. Here the CDR3 DNA reads TGTGCCAGCAGTGAAGAATGGGGGTTAGTTCAGCCCCAGCATTTT.

The chain combines TRBV5-1 with TRBJ1-1; 9 bases are shared with TRBD1. Germline trimming cut 4 bases from V and 12 bases from J; bases unmatched to any gene: 10. From germline, CDR1 is SGHRS and CDR2 YFSETQ. This CDR3 comprises 13 residues. The CDR3 protein is CASSEPGQGLSFF. The CDR3 region has the DNA TGCGCCAGCAGCGAGCCGGGACAGGGATTGTCTTTCTTT.

This chain joins TRBV6-6 and TRBJ1-4; TRBD1 is a possible D gene (5 bases). V lost 0 bases and J lost 8, with 10 bases in between. Germline V gives CDR1 MNHNY, CDR2 SVGAGI (reference sequence). This CDR3 is 14 amino acids long. CDR3 in amino acids: CASSYSTRGEKLFF. The CDR3 DNA follows: TGTGCCAGCAGTTACTCGACTAGGGGAGAAAAACTGTTTTTT.

The V gene is TRBV6-5, the J gene TRBJ1-1; TRBD1 matches 8 bases. Trimming took 5 bases from V and 2 from J; bases not matched to a gene: 7. Germline V CDR1 and CDR2: MNHEY, SVGAGI. This CDR3 contains 15 residues. The CDR3 DNA follows: TGTGCCAGCAGTCCTAGACAGGGGCCAAACACTGAAGCTTTCTTT. Translating it yields CASSPRQGPNTEAFF.

V usage is TRBV6-5 and J usage is TRBJ1-6; D may be TRBD1 (6 bases). V lost 5 bases and J lost 13, with 9 bases in between. This CDR3 has 11 residues. Germline CDR1 is MNHEY and CDR2 is SVGAGI. CDR3 sequence reads: CASSQGGPLHF. The CDR3 DNA is TGTGCCAGCAGTCAAGGGGGTCCCCTCCACTTT.

This chain uses TRBV9 with TRBJ1-1; D might be TRBD1 (5 bases). Germline lookup yields CDR1 SGDLS and CDR2 YYNGEE. The CDR3 sequence is 15 residues long. V lost 4 bases, J lost 0 bases, and 13 bases lay in between. The CDR3 DNA follows: TGTGCCAGCAGCCCTACGGGACGGTTGAACACTGAAGCTTTCTTT. Translated, it gives CASSPTGRLNTEAFF.

This CDR3 reads CASLKGQGAGFGNQPQHF. CDR3 bases: TGTGCCAGCCTTAAGGGACAGGGGGCTGGTTTTGGCAATCAGCCCCAGCATTTT. The V and J genes are TRBV18 and TRBJ1-5, with 12 positions matching TRBD1. CDR1 is KGHSH, CDR2 LQKENI, per germline. Unmatched junction bases numbered 13, after V lost 8 bases and J lost 2 bases. The CDR3 contains 18 residues.

This sequence joins TRBV9 and TRBJ1-2; D is unclear. The CDR3 is made up of 13 amino acids. Germline V gives CDR1 SGDLS, CDR2 YYNGEE. With 0 bases removed from V and 7 bases from J, the gap between germline ends came to 10 bases. The CDR3 DNA reads TGTGCCAGCAGCGTAGGCTTAAGGAGTGGCTACACCTTC. Amino acid sequence: CASSVGLRSGYTF.

This clone was seen a single time. This chain connects TRBV28 to TRBJ1-4; D remains ambiguous. The CDR3 is 15 residues long. The V and J ends lost 4 bases and 0 bases respectively, with 9 bases between them. Per germline, CDR1 MDHEN and CDR2 SYDVKM. CDR3 sequence reads: CASSSQDATNEKLFF. CDR3 sequence (DNA): TGTGCCAGCAGTTCCCAGGATGCAACTAATGAAAAACTGTTTTTT.